The entry below gives a single TCR beta chain sequence along with its context. Its antigen is still unknown. Sequencing targeted TCR beta in blood CD8+ and CD4+ T cells. Germline V CDR1 and CDR2: MNHNY, SVGAGI (reference sequence). This CDR3 has 15 residues. V gave up 7 bases and J gave up 3 bases; unmatched junction bases: 12. This record belongs to a study of CD8 T cells in Susac syndrome. Study observations and caveats: The TCR sequencing and HLA analysis in the study involved a relatively small number of individuals, as the study acknowledged.

The RNA input was about 0.5 to 1 ug, and it was reverse transcribed with random hexamers. The immunoSEQ assay covered 54 Vbeta and 13 Jbeta segments for CDR3. TCRdb passed the immunoSEQ multiplex PCR reads through MiXCR, listing each CDR3 protein once. The repertoire holds 250,000 to 350,000 distinct CDR3 sequences, with about 88% as singletons. The sequence was collected from a human donor with multiple sclerosis. V usage is TRBV6-6 and J usage is TRBJ2-7, with 7 bases that match TRBD2. The sequenced sample consisted of CD8+ T cells from PBMCs. The CDR3 DNA reads as TGTGCCAGCAAACTAGACCGGGACTACCTCTACGAGCAGTACTTC. This gives the protein CASKLDRDYLYEQYF.